The present TCR beta chain was sequenced within a study of cytotoxic CD8 clonotypes in ibrutinib-treated CLL. Background on the study: Each sample contained, on average, roughly 250,000 productive templates and 95,000 or so productive rearrangements. Study outcomes and limitations: Public clonotypes showed up rarely, and on treatment they shrank or held steady. Whereas clonality rose at ibrutinib response, it declined toward baseline at progression.

The CDR3 loop spans 16 amino acids. The ends lost 6 bases at V and 0 bases at J; junction bases unmatched: 6. From germline, CDR1 is SGHTA and CDR2 FQGNSA. Generated by immunoSEQ multiplex PCR, the TCRdb table keeps only in-frame clones and is missing some. The top ten clones hold 15% of a sample with more than 200,000 clones, 60% to 75% of them seen once. This clone occurred a few times. Its antigen remains unidentified. Sequencing used PBMCs, obtained after 24 months of ibrutinib treatment. The receptor comes from a human donor with chronic lymphocytic leukemia. The rearrangement uses TRBV7-2 and TRBJ2-3; 10 bases are shared with TRBD2. The CDR3 coding sequence is TGTGCCAGCAGAGTTAGGACTAGCGGTAGCACAGATACGCAGTATTTT. Its translation is CASRVRTSGSTDTQYF.